The rows below give T cell receptor beta chains drawn from one sample of a study of cytomegalovirus exposure and HLA in healthy donors. Profiled with immunoSEQ multiplex PCR; TCRdb holds only in-frame clones, not every one. Of approximately 30,000 clones listed, roughly 67% are singletons. Sequencing was done on a sample of PBMCs. Receptor source: a man between 40 and 49 years old in good health and CMV-seropositive. CDR3s include the opening cysteine and the closing phenylalanine or tryptophan. D genes are given only for firm matches. Expanded clones get a size class; other rows say once, few or many, or leave the size out.

size	V	D	J	CDR3	DNA
NA	TRBV5-1	NA	TRBJ2-2	CASATRVPNTGELFF	TGCGCCAGCGCTACGAGGGTCCCGAACACCGGGGAGCTGTTTTTT
NA	TRBV27	TRBD1	TRBJ2-7	CASSYLPGQGPYEQYF	TGTGCCAGCAGTTACCTCCCGGGACAGGGACCCTACGAGCAGTACTTC
NA	TRBV11-3	TRBD1	TRBJ1-2	CASSSRDRGGYTF	TGTGCCAGCAGCTCCCGGGACAGAGGTGGCTACACCTTC
NA	TRBV7-3	TRBD2	TRBJ2-1	CASSLKPGLAKFF	TGTGCCAGCAGCTTAAAACCGGGACTAGCCAAGTTCTTC
NA	TRBV27	NA	TRBJ2-3	CASSLGPQGTDTQYF	TGTGCCAGCAGTTTAGGGCCACAGGGAACCGATACGCAGTATTTT
NA	TRBV30	TRBD1	TRBJ1-1	CAWSVGTDYTEAFF	TGTGCCTGGAGTGTCGGGACAGACTACACTGAAGCTTTCTTT
medium-sized	TRBV6-1	TRBD1	TRBJ2-7	CASSEGDSSYEQYF	TGTGCCAGCAGTGAAGGGGACAGCTCCTACGAGCAGTACTTC
NA	TRBV5-1	NA	TRBJ1-2	CASSLDYYGYTF	TGCGCCAGCAGCTTGGACTACTATGGCTACACCTTC
NA	TRBV28	NA	TRBJ1-2	CASRGGPNYGYTF	TGTGCCAGCAGGGGAGGTCCTAACTATGGCTACACCTTC
NA	TRBV5-4	TRBD1	TRBJ1-3	CASSFWDRGIRNTIYF	TGTGCCAGCAGCTTTTGGGACAGGGGTATCCGGAACACCATATATTTT
NA	TRBV2	TRBD1	TRBJ1-2	CASSERAGGAFLYGYTF	TGTGCCAGCAGTGAAAGGGCAGGGGGCGCGTTCCTTTATGGCTACACCTTC
NA	TRBV11-3	NA	TRBJ1-2	CASSHPRGGVYGYTF	TGTGCCAGCAGCCATCCGCGGGGGGGAGTCTATGGCTACACCTTC
NA	TRBV18	TRBD1	TRBJ2-7	CASSPLGQGAKNEQYF	TGTGCCAGCTCACCCCTCGGACAGGGGGCTAAAAACGAGCAGTACTTC
NA	TRBV27	NA	TRBJ2-5	CASSLGQQETQYF	TGTGCCAGCAGTTTAGGTCAGCAAGAGACCCAGTACTTC
NA	TRBV6-1	TRBD1	TRBJ2-3	CASLDRGSSTDTQYF	TGTGCCAGCCTCGACAGGGGATCTAGCACAGATACGCAGTATTTT
NA	TRBV7-2	TRBD2	TRBJ2-1	CASLRGGTYNEQFF	TGTGCCAGCCTGCGCGGGGGGACGTACAATGAGCAGTTCTTC
NA	TRBV5-6	TRBD2	TRBJ2-3	CASSFNAGGTSTDTQYF	TGTGCCAGCAGCTTCAATGCGGGGGGAACTAGCACAGATACGCAGTATTTT
once	TRBV5-6	TRBD2	TRBJ2-1	CASSWGGLAGALREQFF	TGTGCCAGCAGCTGGGGGGGGCTAGCGGGGGCCCTCCGCGAGCAGTTCTTC
few	TRBV11-2	NA	TRBJ1-1	CASSPRGFSEAFF	TGTGCCAGCAGCCCCAGGGGATTCTCTGAAGCTTTCTTT
NA	TRBV2	NA	TRBJ1-2	CASSEARPTGGYTF	TGTGCCAGCAGTGAAGCGCGGCCGACTGGTGGCTACACCTTC